This T cell receptor (beta chain) was recorded in a study of blood T cells in healthy people across ages. The study, taken as a whole, reports: A roughly linear age-dependent decrease characterized TCR beta diversity per million T cells. Researchers report that TCR beta diversity correlated strongly with naive T cell percentage.

The CDR3 length is 16 residues. Trimming pared 0 bases from V and 0 bases from J, leaving 10 bases between. Germline V CDR1 and CDR2: LNHNV, YYDKDF (reference sequence). Worth noting for this clonotype: Its antigen is not known.

It was with a sample-barcoded 5' primer and a J-beta primer mix that a second PCR of roughly 7 to 12 cycles was run. TCRdb reanalysed the 5' RACE reads using MiXCR and keeps one entry per CDR3 protein. The top ten clones hold roughly a fifth of a sample with around 790,000 distinct CDR3 sequences, under 55% of them seen once. Sequencing was carried out using blood. The source of this sequence is a man in his 60s in good health. The genes are TRBV15 and TRBJ2-3; D call uncertain. DNA of the CDR3: TGTGCCACCAGCAGAGAGGCGGCGTCGAGCACAGATACGCAGTATTTT. Translating it yields CATSREAASSTDTQYF.